This T cell receptor beta chain came from a study of CD8+ T cells in alopecia areata. Sequencing used cDNA as its template, made by extracting RNA and reverse transcribing it. TCRdb's copy holds only in-frame clones and misses some; the assay was immunoSEQ multiplex PCR. The data show about 180,000 clones, 40% to 65% seen once. Treatment specified: oral pan-JAK inhibitor, 5-10 mg twice daily. This specimen was CD8+ T cells sorted from blood, taken at week 24, from a patient treated with tofacitinib. This TCR derives from a human donor with alopecia areata.

CDR3 sequence (DNA): TGTGCCAGCAGCTTGGAGGCTAGCGGGGGGGGCCGGACAGATACGCAGTATTTT. It codes for CASSLEASGGGRTDTQYF. This chain links TRBV5-6 with TRBJ2-3; 12 nucleotides match TRBD2. Germline values: CDR1 SGHDT, CDR2 YYEEEE. V was pared by 0 bases and J by 3 bases, with 8 bases of the junction left unmatched. The CDR3 runs 18 residues.